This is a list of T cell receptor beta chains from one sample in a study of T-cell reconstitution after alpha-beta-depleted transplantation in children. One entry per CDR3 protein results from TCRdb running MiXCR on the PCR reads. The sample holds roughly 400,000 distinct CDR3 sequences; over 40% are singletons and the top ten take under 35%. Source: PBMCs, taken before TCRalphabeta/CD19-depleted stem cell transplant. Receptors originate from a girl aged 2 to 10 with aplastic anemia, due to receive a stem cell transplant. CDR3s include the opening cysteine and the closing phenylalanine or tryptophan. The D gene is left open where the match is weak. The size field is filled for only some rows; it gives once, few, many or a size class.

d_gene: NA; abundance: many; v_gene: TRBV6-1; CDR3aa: CASSPRRGVNTEAFF
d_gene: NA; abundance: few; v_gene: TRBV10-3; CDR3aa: CAISPGSSYNSPLHF
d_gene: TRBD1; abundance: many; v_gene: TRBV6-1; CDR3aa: CASLLLIGQVTGNTIYF
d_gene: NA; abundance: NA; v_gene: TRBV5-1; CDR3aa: CASSFDGGAYEQYF
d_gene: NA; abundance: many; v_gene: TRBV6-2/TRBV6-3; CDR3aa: CASSYRLDPPVSYEQYF
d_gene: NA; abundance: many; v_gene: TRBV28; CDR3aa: CASRARASVAYEQYF
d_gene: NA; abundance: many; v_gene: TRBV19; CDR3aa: CASSSPAVGTEAFF
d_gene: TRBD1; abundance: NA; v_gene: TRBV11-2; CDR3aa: CASSLVGTVNLYNEQFF
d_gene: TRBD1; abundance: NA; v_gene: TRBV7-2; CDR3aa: CASSDRRGRREQYF
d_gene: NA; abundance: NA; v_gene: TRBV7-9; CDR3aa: CASSPAGWETQYF
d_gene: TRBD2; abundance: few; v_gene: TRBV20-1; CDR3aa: CSARGPSGETQYF
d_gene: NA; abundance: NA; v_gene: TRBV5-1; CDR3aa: CASSPANRENGYTF
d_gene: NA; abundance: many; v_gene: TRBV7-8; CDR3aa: CASSLGIRSSYEQYF
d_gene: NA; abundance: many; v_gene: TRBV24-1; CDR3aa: CATSVLAGTKSYEQYF
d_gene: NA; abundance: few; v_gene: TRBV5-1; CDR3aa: CASSSLRGGETQYF
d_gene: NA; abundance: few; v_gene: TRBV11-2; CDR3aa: CASSPSTSLGVSGNTIYF
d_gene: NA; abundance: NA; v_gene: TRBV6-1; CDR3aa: CATKTGTVNTGELFF
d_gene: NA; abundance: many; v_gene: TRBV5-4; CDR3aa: CASSFASSSADTQYF
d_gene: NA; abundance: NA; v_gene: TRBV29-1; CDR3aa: CSVEGRDRYEQYF
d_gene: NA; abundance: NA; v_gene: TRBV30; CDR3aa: CAWNKGGGNSYNEQFF
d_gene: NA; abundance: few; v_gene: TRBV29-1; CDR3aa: CSVEDPGHRPYEQYF
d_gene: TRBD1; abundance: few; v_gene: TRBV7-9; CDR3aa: CASSVYPGQGNQPQHF
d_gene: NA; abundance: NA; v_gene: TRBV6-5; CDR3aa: CASSLTDSSYNEQFF
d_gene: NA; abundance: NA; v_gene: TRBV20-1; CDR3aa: CSAPTGAGETQYF
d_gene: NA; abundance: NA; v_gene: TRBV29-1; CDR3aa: CSVDGLRGGSTYNEQFF
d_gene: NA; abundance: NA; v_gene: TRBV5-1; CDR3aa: CASSWGDGVAFPEAFF
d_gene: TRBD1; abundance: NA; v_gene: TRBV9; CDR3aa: CASSAQGAIGDTQYF
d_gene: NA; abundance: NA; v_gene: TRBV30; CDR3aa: CAWRFIGTGELFF
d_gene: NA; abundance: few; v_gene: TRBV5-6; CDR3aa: CASSPALGLATYEQYF
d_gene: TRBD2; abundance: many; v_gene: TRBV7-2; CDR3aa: CASSLTSGRNTGELFF
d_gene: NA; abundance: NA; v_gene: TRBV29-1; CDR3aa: CSVGRGFNTDTQYF
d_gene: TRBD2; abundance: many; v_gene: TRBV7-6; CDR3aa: CASSLMTSGTDTQYF
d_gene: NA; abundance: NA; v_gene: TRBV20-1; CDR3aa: CSASRCTSRIWDTQYF
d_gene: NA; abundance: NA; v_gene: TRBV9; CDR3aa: CASSGGTEQETQYF
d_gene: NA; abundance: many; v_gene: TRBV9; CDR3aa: CASSVVGTGEQYF
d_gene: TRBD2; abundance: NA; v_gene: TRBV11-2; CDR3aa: CASSLVGLAGGPSLSDTQYF
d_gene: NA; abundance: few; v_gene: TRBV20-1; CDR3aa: CSASSGLRTDTQYF
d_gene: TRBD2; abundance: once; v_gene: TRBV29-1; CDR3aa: CSVELAARNEQFF
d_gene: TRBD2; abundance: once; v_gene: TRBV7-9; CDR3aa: CASSSNSGGRTDTQYF
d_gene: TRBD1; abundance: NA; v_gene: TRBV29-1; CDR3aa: CSAQQGYEQFF
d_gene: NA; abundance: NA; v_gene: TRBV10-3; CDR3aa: CAITLQENTEAFF
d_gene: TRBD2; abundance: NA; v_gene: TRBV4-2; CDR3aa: CASSQDATSGGGSYNEQFF